This T cell receptor beta chain was sequenced during a study of blood T cell repertoires in COVID-19. At the level of the study: Sites in the United States, Italy and Spain provided acute and convalescent COVID-19 samples. T cells, B-cell-depleted T cells, or PBMCs provided the cDNA or gDNA that served as material.

Authors' processing steps: Reference gene primer amplification in the assay estimated nucleated cell counts. Profiled with immunoSEQ multiplex PCR; TCRdb holds only in-frame clones, not every one. The V and J calls and clone size are taken from that table; D and trimming were inferred from the DNA. The repertoire has about 300,000 clones, roughly 89% of them found once; the top ten carry roughly 2.9%. Participant ages covered roughly 18 to 89 years across 24 US areas. Sequences were obtained from PBMCs or T cells enriched from blood (not recorded which). This receptor was taken from a woman aged 50 to 60 who had been exposed to COVID-19.

CDR3 sequence: CAISDQGSNQPQHF. The CDR3 region has the DNA TGTGCCATCAGTGATCAGGGGAGCAATCAGCCCCAGCATTTT. The gene calls are TRBV10-3 and TRBJ1-5, with D perhaps TRBD1 (6 bases). V lost 3 bases and J 1 base, leaving 7 bases between the germline ends. The germline CDR1 and CDR2 sequences are ENHRY and SYGVKD. The CDR3 totals 14 residues.